Listed below are T cell receptor beta chains from one sample, sequenced in a study of blood T cell repertoires in COVID-19. Only in-frame clones appear in the TCRdb table, and some are missing; sequencing was by immunoSEQ multiplex PCR. The sample holds 110,000 to 150,000 clones, more than 85% seen once. Material: peripheral blood. These TCRs come from a human donor in a cohort sampled during active COVID-19. CDR3s include the opening cysteine and the closing phenylalanine or tryptophan. The order of the fields is clone size, CDR3 length, V gene, J gene, D gene, CDR3 protein, CDR3 DNA. A D gene is named only where the DNA matches it firmly. Clone size is shown for a subset of rows, as once, few, many or a class of expanded clone.

.,15,TRBV5-4,TRBJ2-1,.,CASSPPAGLYNEQFF,TGTGCCAGCAGCCCTCCGGCGGGACTCTACAATGAGCAGTTCTTC
.,16,TRBV9,TRBJ2-1,.,CASSDAESSSYNEQFF,TGTGCCAGCAGCGACGCTGAATCGAGCTCCTACAATGAGCAGTTCTTC
.,12,TRBV6-5,TRBJ1-2,TRBD1,CAVQGPNYGYTF,TGTGCCGTACAGGGGCCCAACTATGGCTACACCTTC
.,14,TRBV6-1,TRBJ2-1,TRBD2,CASSEPGLLPEQFF,TGTGCCAGCAGTGAGCCGGGACTACTCCCTGAGCAGTTCTTC
.,18,TRBV6-4,TRBJ2-7,.,CASIYSTWPGAGSGEQYF,TGTGCCAGCATCTACTCTACTTGGCCAGGGGCTGGGTCAGGGGAGCAGTACTTC
once,15,TRBV30,TRBJ2-5,TRBD1,CAWRGGQGSGETQYF,TGTGCCTGGAGGGGCGGACAGGGTAGTGGAGAGACCCAGTACTTC
.,14,TRBV27,TRBJ1-2,.,CASSWAGTNYGYTF,TGTGCCAGCAGTTGGGCAGGGACAAACTATGGCTACACCTTC
.,17,TRBV27,TRBJ1-4,TRBD1,CASSATGTAPANEKLFF,TGTGCCAGCAGTGCCACGGGGACAGCGCCTGCTAATGAAAAACTGTTTTTT
.,15,TRBV5-1,TRBJ2-7,TRBD2,CASSLELAGGSEQYF,TGCGCCAGCAGCTTGGAACTAGCGGGGGGTAGCGAGCAGTACTTC
.,13,TRBV2,TRBJ1-2,.,CAGTLDRADGYTF,TGTGCCGGAACATTAGACAGAGCCGATGGCTACACCTTC
.,15,TRBV19,TRBJ1-2,TRBD1,CASSATLTGTYGYTF,TGTGCCAGTTCGGCCACGCTGACAGGGACTTATGGCTACACCTTC
.,14,TRBV14,TRBJ1-2,TRBD1,CASSPDRGARGYTF,TGTGCCAGCAGCCCTGACAGGGGAGCGAGGGGCTACACCTTC
.,16,TRBV28,TRBJ2-7,TRBD1,CASLVSYGQGAYEQYF,TGTGCCAGCCTTGTATCCTATGGACAGGGAGCCTACGAGCAGTACTTC
many,16,TRBV5-8,TRBJ2-7,TRBD2,CASSLAGGPVSYEQYF,TGTGCCAGCAGCCTAGCGGGGGGCCCCGTCTCCTACGAGCAGTACTTC
once,15,TRBV28,TRBJ1-1,TRBD1,CASSSKTGGRTEAFF,TGTGCCAGCAGTTCAAAAACAGGGGGACGTACCGAAGCTTTCTTT
.,15,TRBV5-1,TRBJ2-2,.,CASSYAGGSIGELFF,TGCGCCAGCAGCTACGCCGGGGGATCCATCGGGGAGCTGTTTTTT
.,16,TRBV4-2,TRBJ2-1,TRBD2,CASSPPGLLAGVEQFF,TGTGCCAGCAGCCCTCCCGGGCTGCTAGCGGGAGTCGAGCAGTTCTTC
once,15,TRBV12-5,TRBJ2-1,.,CASGLNTGSYNEQFF,TGTGCTAGTGGTTTGAACACAGGCAGCTACAATGAGCAGTTCTTC
few,15,TRBV21-1,TRBJ2-1,.,CASRGTSGAYNEQFF,TGTGCCAGCAGGGGAACTAGCGGAGCTTACAATGAGCAGTTCTTC
.,14,TRBV7-6,TRBJ2-3,TRBD1,CASSRGQSTDTQYF,TGTGCCAGCAGCCGGGGACAGAGCACAGATACGCAGTATTTT
.,13,TRBV11-3,TRBJ1-1,.,CASSSRSDTEAFF,TGTGCCAGCAGCTCCAGGTCGGACACTGAAGCTTTCTTT
.,14,TRBV2,TRBJ2-1,.,CASRREASRNEQFF,TGTGCCAGCAGGAGAGAGGCTAGCAGGAATGAGCAGTTCTTC
.,15,TRBV5-4,TRBJ2-7,TRBD1,CASSPPPGQTYEQYF,TGTGCCAGCAGCCCCCCCCCGGGACAGACCTACGAGCAGTACTTC
.,15,TRBV28,TRBJ2-5,TRBD1,CASSKGTGGPETQYF,TGTGCCAGCAGTAAGGGGACAGGAGGTCCAGAGACCCAGTACTTC
.,17,TRBV14,TRBJ2-7,TRBD1,CASSPEYGTGGFYEQYF,TGTGCCAGCAGCCCTGAATACGGGACAGGGGGCTTCTACGAGCAGTACTTC
.,16,TRBV5-5,TRBJ2-7,.,CASSLLLASETYEQYF,TGTGCCAGCAGCCTCCTACTAGCCTCAGAAACCTACGAGCAGTACTTC
.,16,TRBV13,TRBJ2-1,TRBD2,CASSYASGGVYNEQFF,TGTGCCAGCAGCTACGCTAGCGGGGGGGTCTACAATGAGCAGTTCTTC
once,15,TRBV6-5,TRBJ1-2,.,CASSYSTQGRYGYTF,TGTGCCAGCAGTTACTCGACTCAGGGCCGCTATGGCTACACCTTC
few,13,TRBV5-1,TRBJ2-5,.,CASSGGTQETQYF,TGCGCCAGCAGCGGGGGGACCCAAGAGACCCAGTACTTC
.,14,TRBV29-1,TRBJ2-5,.,CSVVGSGWGETQYF,TGCAGCGTTGTTGGGAGCGGGTGGGGAGAGACCCAGTACTTC
.,16,TRBV7-3,TRBJ2-1,TRBD2,CASSLTLAGGPGEQFF,TGTGCCAGCAGCCTGACACTAGCGGGGGGCCCCGGTGAGCAGTTCTTC
.,13,TRBV7-9,TRBJ1-1,.,CASSSRGGTEAFF,TGTGCCAGCAGTTCCAGAGGGGGCACTGAAGCTTTCTTT
.,13,TRBV7-3,TRBJ2-2,.,CASSLTATGELFF,TGTGCCAGCAGCCTTACAGCTACCGGGGAGCTGTTTTTT
.,15,TRBV6-6,TRBJ1-2,.,CASSSDPQINYGYTF,TGTGCCAGCAGCTCCGATCCACAGATTAACTATGGCTACACCTTC
.,16,TRBV5-4,TRBJ2-1,TRBD2,CASSAAAGYSYNEQFF,TGTGCCAGCAGCGCCGCAGCGGGGTACTCCTACAATGAGCAGTTCTTC
once,15,TRBV28,TRBJ2-5,.,CASSLAAGPQETQYF,TGTGCCAGCAGTTTAGCGGCAGGGCCTCAAGAGACCCAGTACTTC
.,15,TRBV19,TRBJ1-4,TRBD1,CASSRQGATNEKLFF,TGTGCCAGTAGTAGACAGGGTGCAACTAATGAAAAACTGTTTTTT
.,15,TRBV7-7,TRBJ2-7,.,CASSLGGGLSYEQYF,TGTGCTAGCAGCTTAGGGGGGGGACTCTCCTACGAGCAGTACTTC
.,15,TRBV10-3,TRBJ2-2,.,CAISESETGRRELFF,TGTGCCATCAGTGAGTCGGAGACTGGTCGCCGGGAGCTGTTTTTT
.,17,TRBV2,TRBJ2-1,TRBD2,CASISPGEREFKNEQFF,TGTGCCAGCATCTCCCCGGGGGAGCGGGAGTTTAAAAATGAGCAGTTCTTC
.,13,TRBV7-9,TRBJ1-4,TRBD1,CASSFQGDEKLFF,TGTGCCAGCAGCTTCCAGGGGGATGAAAAACTGTTTTTT
.,15,TRBV7-2,TRBJ2-1,TRBD2,CASSSRAGGRNEQFF,TGTGCCAGCAGCTCCCGGGCGGGGGGGCGGAATGAGCAGTTCTTC
.,16,TRBV7-2,TRBJ2-1,.,CASSLELARRYNEQFF,TGTGCCAGCAGCTTAGAACTAGCCCGTAGGTACAATGAGCAGTTCTTC
.,16,TRBV7-8,TRBJ2-7,TRBD1,CASMPGQGGFTYEQYF,TGTGCCAGCATGCCAGGACAGGGCGGCTTTACCTACGAGCAGTACTTC
.,14,TRBV30,TRBJ2-7,TRBD1,CAWRKRDRGYEQYF,TGTGCCTGGAGGAAAAGGGACAGGGGCTACGAGCAGTACTTC
.,15,TRBV6-1,TRBJ1-3,TRBD1,CASSELRGPGNTIYF,TGTGCCAGCAGTGAACTTAGGGGGCCGGGAAACACCATATATTTT
once,13,TRBV30,TRBJ1-1,.,CAWSLDSGTEAFF,TGTGCCTGGAGTCTGGACAGTGGCACTGAAGCTTTCTTT
.,10,TRBV29-1,TRBJ2-1,.,CSAAGNEQFF,TGCAGCGCCGCAGGGAATGAGCAGTTCTTC
.,13,TRBV9,TRBJ2-5,.,CASSAQPEETQYF,TGTGCCAGCAGCGCCCAGCCGGAGGAGACCCAGTACTTC
.,17,TRBV5-1,TRBJ2-1,TRBD2,CASSAGGPVGIYNEQFF,TGCGCCAGCAGCGCGGGAGGGCCTGTTGGCATATACAATGAGCAGTTCTTC
.,13,TRBV28,TRBJ2-3,.,CASSLDYTDTQYF,TGTGCCAGCAGTCTGGACTACACAGATACGCAGTATTTT
.,15,TRBV27,TRBJ2-2,TRBD1,CASRQGQVTTGELFF,TGTGCCAGCAGGCAGGGACAGGTTACCACCGGGGAGCTGTTTTTT
.,12,TRBV27,TRBJ1-6,.,CASRQVNSPLHF,TGTGCCAGTCGACAGGTGAATTCACCCCTCCACTTT
.,15,TRBV5-4,TRBJ2-3,TRBD2,CASSISGGSSDTQYF,TGTGCCAGCAGCATAAGCGGGGGGAGTTCAGATACGCAGTATTTT
.,15,TRBV5-1,TRBJ2-5,TRBD2,CASSLGGGGGETQYF,TGCGCCAGCAGCTTGGGAGGCGGGGGAGGCGAGACCCAGTACTTC
.,11,TRBV12-3/TRBV12-4,TRBJ1-5,.,CASSLGGPQHF,TGTGCCAGCAGTTTAGGAGGGCCCCAGCATTTT